This is a list of T cell receptor beta chains from one sample in a study of vaccination and CD4 T cells after COVID-19. TCRdb fed the PCR reads into MiXCR, producing one record per CDR3 protein. The data show roughly 20,000 distinct CDR3 sequences, 45% to 60% seen once. Their antigens remain unidentified. Input material: CD4+ T cells from blood, cultured in vitro. The receptors stem from a human donor who had recovered from COVID-19. Both conserved end residues are trimmed from each CDR3.

v_call	j_call	cdr3_aa
TRBV6-1	TRBJ2-5	ASSPRQGGTQETQY
TRBV9	TRBJ1-1	ASSPTLRTGLNTEAF
TRBV6-2/TRBV6-3	TRBJ1-6	ASSDRDSNSPLH
TRBV12-3/TRBV12-4	TRBJ1-1	ASSSRTGSVPF
TRBV6-5	TRBJ1-3	ASSYPRDDTIY
TRBV6-2/TRBV6-3	TRBJ2-7	ASSSPGLGGGEQY
TRBV7-3	TRBJ2-7	ASSLSTAGAQY
TRBV30	TRBJ1-2	AWRETTYGYT
TRBV6-1	TRBJ1-2	ASSEVWQLLYGYT
TRBV12-3/TRBV12-4	TRBJ1-1	ASSRDTGVKAF
TRBV11-2	TRBJ2-3	ASSLGTRDADTQY
TRBV6-1	TRBJ1-6	ATATGGNSPLH
TRBV7-9	TRBJ2-1	ASSLVLDGRNEQF
TRBV6-1	TRBJ2-7	ASSGGQGTYEQY
TRBV19	TRBJ1-2	ASSDLGDRQATYGYT
TRBV27	TRBJ1-5	ASSSLSVGSNQPQH
TRBV10-2	TRBJ1-1	ASRFSGLYTEAF
TRBV5-1	TRBJ2-1	ASSLGVGNNEQF
TRBV6-1	TRBJ1-1	ASSDGGTANTEAF
TRBV29-1	TRBJ2-7	SVVIQGSGNYEQY
TRBV6-1	TRBJ1-5	ASSADRESQPQH
TRBV15	TRBJ1-5	ATSWGGHQPQH
TRBV27	TRBJ2-4	ASRPTGVENIQY
TRBV27	TRBJ2-1	ASSFGQLARYEQF
TRBV5-1	TRBJ1-1	ASSFRALNTEAF
TRBV9	TRBJ2-7	ASSPQAGGTYEQY
TRBV6-1	TRBJ2-2	ASIGLLNTGELF
TRBV30	TRBJ2-2	AWMRAYQNTGELF
TRBV2	TRBJ1-5	ASSDLTGGNQPQH
TRBV27	TRBJ1-6	ASSPHRGGGNSPLH
TRBV10-1	TRBJ2-1	ASSDRDLTYNEQF
TRBV4-3	TRBJ2-5	ASSRGQGILETQY
TRBV10-1	TRBJ2-3	ASSESMDLTDTQY
TRBV5-4	TRBJ2-5	ASSRDPEETQY
TRBV6-1	TRBJ1-5	ASSPSGSAYQPQH
TRBV5-6	TRBJ1-1	ASSLPDRAATEAF
TRBV5-1	TRBJ1-5	ASSPEDLSQPQH
TRBV6-1	TRBJ1-5	ASSGESRGGQPQH
TRBV6-2/TRBV6-3	TRBJ2-1	ASSRGLAGANEQF
TRBV25-1	TRBJ1-2	ASSGGRAYGYT
TRBV20-1	TRBJ2-4	SALNRGDIQY
TRBV11-2	TRBJ2-2	ASSADRVVTGELF